Below, 32 T cell receptor beta chains from the same sample are listed, as sequenced in a study of T cell repertoires in cytomegalovirus infection. TCRdb re-called the reads with MiXCR, one entry per CDR3 protein. The top ten hold about 12% of the sample, which has 700,000 to 900,000 distinct CDR3 sequences, around 29% seen once. Their specific antigens are unknown. The sequencing here drew on cultured CD8+ T cells from PBMCs, taken from culture after CMV antigen stimulation. These receptor sequences come from a human donor in good health (CMV status not recorded). Some clones in this sample may be carry-over from other donors' samples.

The V and J genes are TRBV6-6 and TRBJ2-1; D possibly matches TRBD1 or TRBD2 (5 bases each). Trimming left V 2 bases short and J 6 bases short, with 11 bases between. Germline CDR1 is MNHNY and CDR2 is SVGAGI (reference sequence). CDR3 length equals 14 residues. The CDR3 protein is CASSYAPGRNEQFF. DNA of the CDR3: TGTGCCAGCAGTTACGCGCCGGGACGCAATGAGCAGTTCTTC.

Details on this clonotype: At one end the junction does not follow the germline gene, possibly because of a read error. The chain has TRBV27 and TRBJ2-7; TRBD1 or TRBD2 may be the D gene (5 bases each). Germline CDR1 reads MNHEY; CDR2 reads SMNVEV (reference sequence). There are 15 residues in the CDR3. CDR3 sequence reads: CASSLSGALFYEQYF. The CDR3 bases are TGTGCCAGTAGTTTATCCGGGGCCTTATTCTACGAGCAGTACTTC.

The chain employs TRBV6-5 and TRBJ2-1, with no clear D. This CDR3 has 15 residues. CDR1 is MNHEY, CDR2 SVGAGI, per germline. Trimming took 1 base from V and 7 from J, leaving 14 bases between them. Written as DNA, the CDR3 is TGTGCCAGCAGTTACTGGCCAGCCACCCAAAATGAGCAGTTCTTC. This sequence encodes CASSYWPATQNEQFF.

This clonotype was found a few times. V usage is TRBV2 and J usage is TRBJ1-1; a weak D match, TRBD1 (5 bases). Between the trimmed V and J ends, which lost 3 bases and 1 base, there was a span of 18 bases. CDR1 is SNHLY and CDR2 is FYNNEI in the germline V gene. This CDR3 has 17 residues. The CDR3 region has the DNA TGTGCCAGCAGTGAGGGGCTCCGCGGGACCTGGAACACTGAAGCTTTCTTT. The encoded protein is CASSEGLRGTWNTEAFF. The whole variable domain, filled in from reference TRBV2 and TRBJ1-1, reads EPEVTQTPSHQVTQMGQEVILRCVPISNHLYFYWYRQILGQKVEFLVSFYNNEISEKSEIFDDQFSVERPDGSNFTLKIRSTKLEDSAMYFCASSEGLRGTWNTEAFFGQGTRLTVV.

A few counts support this clonotype. The chain uses TRBV7-9 and TRBJ2-2, with D hard to call. Germline-derived CDR1 and CDR2 are SEHNR and FQNEAQ (reference sequence). Between the trimmed V and J ends, which lost 4 bases and 6 bases, there was a span of 12 bases. CDR3 length: 14 amino acids. CDR3 nucleotide sequence: TGTGCCAGCAGCTCCGGAGCAGGCTCCGGGGAGCTGTTTTTT. It is translated as CASSSGAGSGELFF. Drawing the rest from reference TRBV7-9 and TRBJ2-2, the complete variable domain is DTGVSQNPRHKITKRGQNVTFRCDPISEHNRLYWYRQTLGQGPEFLTYFQNEAQLEKSRLLSDRFSAERPKGSFSTLEIQRTEQGDSAMYLCASSSGAGSGELFFGEGSRLTVL.

This clonotype was found a few times. The chain uses TRBV24-1 and TRBJ2-2; 9 nucleotides align to TRBD1. There are 16 residues in the CDR3. Germline V gene sequence: CDR1 KGHDR, CDR2 SFDVKD. V lost 4 bases, J lost 4 bases, and 6 bases stayed unmatched. The CDR3 coding sequence is TGTGCCACCAGTGACCAAGGGACAGGGCCCACCGGGGAGCTGTTTTTT. It translates to CATSDQGTGPTGELFF.

CDR3 amino acids: CASTRDRDPDTQYF. CDR3 in DNA: TGTGCCAGCACCCGGGACAGGGATCCAGATACGCAGTATTTT. The rearrangement joins TRBV5-4 to TRBJ2-3; 9 bases match TRBD1. V dropped 6 bases and J dropped 4; count of bases not matched to a gene: 6. This CDR3 contains 14 residues. Germline V gene lookup returns CDR1 SGHNT and CDR2 YYREEE (reference sequence).

V is TRBV28 and J is TRBJ2-5; TRBD2 matches at 12 bases. Germline V CDR1 and CDR2: MDHEN, SYDVKM. The CDR3 runs 17 residues. J was trimmed by 6 bases and V by 4 bases; bases with no gene match: 12. CDR3: CASSYLASGGALQTQYF. CDR3 in DNA: TGTGCCAGCAGTTATCTTGCTAGCGGGGGGGCCTTGCAGACCCAGTACTTC.

The chain combines TRBV7-9 with TRBJ2-7, with TRBD1 identical over 7 bases. CDR1 and CDR2 from the germline V gene are SEHNR and FQNEAQ (reference sequence). The CDR3 runs to 16 residues. V lost 1 base and J lost 1; bases outside the gene matches: 7. The CDR3 reads CASSLEIVTGSYEQYF. The DNA of the CDR3 is TGTGCCAGCAGCTTAGAGATAGTGACAGGGTCCTACGAGCAGTACTTC. Together with reference TRBV7-9 and TRBJ2-7, the CDR3 gives the full variable domain: DTGVSQNPRHKITKRGQNVTFRCDPISEHNRLYWYRQTLGQGPEFLTYFQNEAQLEKSRLLSDRFSAERPKGSFSTLEIQRTEQGDSAMYLCASSLEIVTGSYEQYFGPGTRLTVT.

The gene calls are TRBV7-9 and TRBJ1-5, with TRBD1 as a possible D gene (6 bases). Trimming removed 4 bases from V and 0 bases from J, with 19 bases in between. There are 18 residues in the CDR3. Germline V gene sequence: CDR1 SEHNR, CDR2 FQNEAQ (reference sequence). CDR3: CASSSPGGSDSSNQPQHF. CDR3 nucleotides: TGTGCCAGCAGCTCCCCGGGAGGATCGGACAGTAGCAATCAGCCCCAGCATTTT.

The chain joins TRBV12-3 or TRBV12-4 to TRBJ2-5; TRBD2 matches at 9 bases. This CDR3 spans 15 amino acids. Trimming took 1 base from V and 7 from J; bases not matched to a gene: 7. The CDR3 spells CASSLGAGGIGTQYF. The CDR3 nucleotides read TGTGCCAGCAGTTTAGGGGCGGGGGGGATCGGGACCCAGTACTTC.

This sequence joins TRBV27 and TRBJ1-2; D is undetermined. Germline V lookup: CDR1 MNHEY, CDR2 SMNVEV (reference sequence). With 8 bases removed from V and 4 bases from J, the gap between germline ends came to 11 bases. This CDR3 is 12 amino acids long. CDR3 sequence reads: CASGKQFYGYTF. CDR3 sequence (DNA): TGTGCCAGCGGGAAACAGTTCTATGGCTACACCTTC.

This chain links TRBV5-6 with TRBJ2-1; weak D call: TRBD2 (7 bases). This CDR3 comprises 17 residues. The germline V gene encodes CDR1 SGHDT and CDR2 YYEEEE. The ends were cut back, 1 base at V and 4 bases at J, with 18 bases in the middle. CDR3 amino acids: CASSLSSRGGHYNEQFF. CDR3 DNA sequence: TGTGCCAGCAGCTTGAGTTCGAGGGGGGGGCATTACAATGAGCAGTTCTTC. The whole variable domain, filled in from reference TRBV5-6 and TRBJ2-1, reads DAGVTQSPTHLIKTRGQQVTLRCSPKSGHDTVSWYQQALGQGPQFIFQYYEEEERQRGNFPDRFSGHQFPNYSSELNVNALLLGDSALYLCASSLSSRGGHYNEQFFGPGTRLTVL.

The rearrangement joins TRBV6-5 to TRBJ1-1; no firm D call. Trimming pared 0 bases from V and 4 bases from J, leaving 6 bases between. CDR1 and CDR2 (germline): MNHEY, SVGAGI. The CDR3 runs to 13 residues. The CDR3 protein is CASSYSGPTEAFF. CDR3 nucleotide sequence: TGTGCCAGCAGTTACTCCGGCCCCACTGAAGCTTTCTTT.

This clonotype showed up many times. V is TRBV20-1 and J is TRBJ1-6; D perhaps matches TRBD1 (5 bases). The length of the CDR3 is 15 residues. Germline values: CDR1 DFQATT, CDR2 SNEGSKA (reference sequence). Trimming cost V 1 base and J 3 bases, with 10 bases left between them. The CDR3 here is CSARVRGGYNSPLHF. The CDR3 coding sequence is TGCAGTGCTAGAGTACGGGGGGGCTATAATTCACCCCTCCACTTT.

The chain combines TRBV2 with TRBJ2-3, with D perhaps being TRBD1 or TRBD2 (6 bases each). Germline CDR1 and CDR2: SNHLY and FYNNEI. The CDR3 sequence is 15 residues long. With 7 bases removed from V and 0 bases from J, the gap between germline ends came to 14 bases. The CDR3 here is CASTVRGASTDTQYF. The CDR3 DNA sequence: TGTGCCAGCACCGTTAGGGGGGCGAGCACAGATACGCAGTATTTT.

This clonotype was seen a handful of times. V and J are TRBV7-3 and TRBJ2-3; perhaps TRBD2 as D (7 bases). This CDR3 is 16 amino acids long. CDR1 is SGHTA, CDR2 FQGTGA, per germline. Trimming pared 2 bases from V and 2 bases from J, leaving 14 bases between. This CDR3 reads CASSLRGGRPTDTQYF. The CDR3 DNA reads as TGTGCCAGCAGCTTACGCGGGGGCCGTCCCACAGATACGCAGTATTTT.

CDR3 region: CASSLVGQGIYEQYF. In nucleotides, the CDR3 is TGTGCCAGCAGCTTGGTTGGACAGGGGATTTACGAGCAGTACTTC. The genes are TRBV5-4 and TRBJ2-7, with 9 bases lining up with TRBD1. J was trimmed by 4 bases and V by 0 bases; bases with no gene match: 5. The CDR3 has 15 residues. The germline gives CDR1 SGHNT, CDR2 YYREEE (reference sequence).

The J gene is TRBJ1-2, the V gene TRBV24-1, with 8 bases fitting TRBD1. The germline V gene encodes CDR1 KGHDR and CDR2 SFDVKD. There are 13 residues in the CDR3. V was clipped by 4 bases and J by 6 bases; unmatched bases: 3. The CDR3 DNA follows: TGTGCCACCAGTGACCCGGACAGGGATGGCTACACCTTC. Translating gives CATSDPDRDGYTF.

This clonotype was picked up a small number of times. The chain joins TRBV27 to TRBJ1-1, with D uncertain. The CDR3 has 13 residues. Per the germline V gene, CDR1 is MNHEY and CDR2 is SMNVEV (reference sequence). The germline V and J ends were trimmed by 3 bases and 4 bases, with 9 bases remaining between them. CDR3 sequence (DNA): TGTGCCAGCAGTTTTAACGAGATCACTGAAGCTTTCTTT. Amino acids: CASSFNEITEAFF.

This rearrangement joins TRBV4-3 to TRBJ2-1, with 8 bases lining up with TRBD2. CDR3 length equals 17 residues. Germline V gene sequence: CDR1 LGHNA, CDR2 YSLEER. V lost 1 base to trimming and J lost 0 bases; unmatched junction nucleotides: 5. CDR3 amino acids: CASSQGLAIDSYNEQFF. Here the CDR3 DNA reads TGCGCCAGCAGCCAAGGACTAGCGATCGACTCCTACAATGAGCAGTTCTTC.

This clonotype was recorded a few times. The genes are TRBV5-5 and TRBJ2-7, with D tentatively TRBD1 or TRBD2 (5 bases each). Germline-derived CDR1 and CDR2 are SGHKS and YYEKEE (reference sequence). The V end was cut by 4 bases, the J end by 3 bases, with 17 bases between. The CDR3 has 15 amino acids. CDR3 nucleotides: TGTGCCAGCAGCGCCGACGGGGACCCCGACTACGAGCAGTACTTC. Its protein product is CASSADGDPDYEQYF. Looking up the rest from reference TRBV5-5 and TRBJ2-7 gives the full variable domain: DAGVTQSPTHLIKTRGQQVTLRCSPISGHKSVSWYQQVLGQGPQFIFQYYEKEERGRGNFPDRFSARQFPNYSSELNVNALLLGDSALYLCASSADGDPDYEQYFGPGTRLTVT.

This chain links TRBV12-3 or TRBV12-4 with TRBJ1-5; D is undetermined. Trimming shortened V by 6 bases and J by 3 bases, and 15 bases separated the two germline ends. The length of the CDR3 is 15 residues. CDR3 nucleotide sequence: TGTGCCAGCAGCCGAGTGGCGGCTCCCAATCAGCCCCAGCATTTT. This codes for CASSRVAAPNQPQHF.

The table lists this clonotype with a few counts. The CDR3 loop is CASSSHRGTGTDYREPQHF. CDR3 DNA: TGTGCCAGCAGCTCTCACCGGGGGACGGGGACAGATTATCGGGAGCCCCAGCATTTT. The J gene is TRBJ1-5, the V gene TRBV7-2; 7 bases align to TRBD1. Germline assignment: CDR1 SGHTA and CDR2 FQGNSA. Losses at the gene ends were 4 bases for V and 8 bases for J; bases not matched to a gene: 23. The CDR3 runs to 19 residues.

This clonotype was observed a few times. The chain has TRBV7-9 and TRBJ2-1; 7 bases agree with TRBD2. Germline loops: CDR1 SEHNR, CDR2 FQNEAQ (reference sequence). V lost 5 bases, J lost 12 bases, and 7 bases stayed unmatched. The length of the CDR3 is 12 residues. The CDR3 DNA sequence: TGTGCCAGCAGCAACGAGCGGGGTGGGCAGTTCTTC. Amino acid sequence: CASSNERGGQFF.

This clonotype was counted only a few times. The J gene is TRBJ1-1, the V gene TRBV6-1; a weak D match, TRBD1 (5 bases). The CDR3 contains 14 residues. The germline V and J ends were trimmed by 6 bases and 5 bases, with 16 bases remaining between them. CDR1 and CDR2 (germline): MNHNS, SASEGT. CDR3 nucleotide sequence: TGTGCCAGCAGAAGTTCCCAGGGAGGGACTGAAGCTTTCTTT. This translates into CASRSSQGGTEAFF.

This clonotype came up a few times. The rearrangement uses TRBV27 and TRBJ1-4; D not resolved. V was shortened by 5 bases and J by 0 bases, with 4 bases between the two germline ends. Germline CDR1 MNHEY, CDR2 SMNVEV (reference sequence). The CDR3 runs to 13 residues. CDR3 loop: CASSTPTNEKLFF. The CDR3 DNA reads TGTGCCAGCAGTACGCCAACTAATGAAAAACTGTTTTTT.

This clonotype came up a few times. The rearrangement uses TRBV24-1 and TRBJ2-1; TRBD1 is a possible D gene (5 bases). The germline gives CDR1 KGHDR, CDR2 SFDVKD. Trimming took off 1 base at V and 0 bases at J, with 6 bases between the two ends. The CDR3 loop spans 15 amino acids. CDR3 sequence reads: CATSDLRGSYNEQFF. The CDR3, as DNA: TGTGCCACCAGTGATTTAAGGGGCTCCTACAATGAGCAGTTCTTC.

The rearrangement links TRBV10-3 to TRBJ2-3, with unresolved D. The CDR3 is 16 amino acids. Looked up from germline, CDR1 is ENHRY and CDR2 is SYGVKD. Trimming shortened V by 0 bases and J by 0 bases, and 10 bases separated the two germline ends. DNA of the CDR3: TGTGCCATCAGTGAGTCGTTTGGCCATAGCACAGATACGCAGTATTTT. Translation: CAISESFGHSTDTQYF.

The chain has TRBV9 and TRBJ2-1, with 10 bases matching TRBD2. CDR1 is SGDLS, CDR2 YYNGEE, per germline. CDR3 size: 18 residues. Trimming cost V 1 base and J 5 bases; bases outside gene matches: 12. The CDR3 nucleotides are TGTGCCAGCAGCGTAAACCAGCGGGGGGGCGGAAGCAACAATGAGCAGTTCTTC. Protein product: CASSVNQRGGGSNNEQFF.

This clonotype appeared many times. The rearrangement uses TRBV19 and TRBJ2-1; D is undetermined. V lost 5 bases to trimming and J lost 0 bases, with 11 bases between them. Germline V gene sequence: CDR1 LNHDA, CDR2 SQIVND (reference sequence). CDR3 length: 15 amino acids. CDR3 amino acids: CASSRLTLSYNEQFF. CDR3 nucleotides: TGTGCCAGTAGTCGGCTAACCCTCTCCTACAATGAGCAGTTCTTC.

This clonotype was seen only a few times. This chain connects TRBV12-3 or TRBV12-4 to TRBJ2-5; D is tentatively TRBD1 or TRBD2 (5 bases each). This CDR3 contains 16 residues. V lost 2 bases and J 4 bases, leaving 17 bases between the germline ends. CDR3 region: CASSLYYGGEGETQYF. Here the CDR3 DNA reads TGTGCCAGCAGTTTATATTATGGGGGTGAGGGAGAGACCCAGTACTTC.